Here is one TCR beta chain with its context. This record belongs to a study of T cell changes during pregnancy in multiple sclerosis. V lost 2 bases and J 0 bases, leaving 7 bases between the germline ends. The CDR3 covers 14 residues. Germline V CDR1 and CDR2: MNHEY, SVGAGI. The assay was immunoSEQ multiplex PCR, and TCRdb's table has in-frame clones only and misses some. The sample carries under 25,000 clones, approximately 87% recorded once. The sequence was collected from a female donor with multiple sclerosis, enrolled in a pregnancy study. This chain uses TRBV6-5 with TRBJ1-2; D remains ambiguous. The input for sequencing was CD8+ T cells from peripheral blood mononuclear cells, taken before pregnancy. CDR3 coding DNA: TGTGCCAGCAGTTACACGTCAGCTAACTATGGCTACACCTTC. Translated, it gives CASSYTSANYGYTF.